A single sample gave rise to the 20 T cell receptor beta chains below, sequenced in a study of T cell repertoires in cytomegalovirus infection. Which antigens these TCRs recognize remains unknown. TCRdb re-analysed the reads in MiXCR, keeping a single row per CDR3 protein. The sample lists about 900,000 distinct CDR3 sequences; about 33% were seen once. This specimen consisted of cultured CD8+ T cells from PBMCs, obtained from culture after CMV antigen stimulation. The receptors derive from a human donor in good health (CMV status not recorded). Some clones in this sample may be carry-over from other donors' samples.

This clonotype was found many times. CDR3 residues: CASSPFDSSLAGHTQYF. The CDR3 DNA is TGCGCCAGCAGCCCGTTCGACAGTAGTTTAGCGGGTCATACGCAGTATTTT. This chain uses TRBV4-3 with TRBJ2-3; TRBD2 aligns across 7 bases. CDR1 and CDR2 (germline): LGHNA, YSLEER. The CDR3 is 17 amino acids. J was trimmed by 7 bases and V by 4 bases; bases with no gene match: 17.

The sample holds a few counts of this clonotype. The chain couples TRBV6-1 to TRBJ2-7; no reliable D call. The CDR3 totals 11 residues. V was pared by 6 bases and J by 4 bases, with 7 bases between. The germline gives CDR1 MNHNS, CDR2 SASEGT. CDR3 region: CASRVGYEQYV. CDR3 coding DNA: TGTGCCAGCAGGGTTGGGTACGAGCAGTACGTC.

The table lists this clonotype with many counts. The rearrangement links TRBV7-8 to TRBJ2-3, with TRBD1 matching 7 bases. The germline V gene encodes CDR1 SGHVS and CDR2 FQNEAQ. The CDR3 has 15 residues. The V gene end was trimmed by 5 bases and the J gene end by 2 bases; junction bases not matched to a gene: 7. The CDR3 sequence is CASSKQGTSTDTQYF. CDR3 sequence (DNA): TGTGCCAGCAGCAAACAGGGGACCTCCACAGATACGCAGTATTTT.

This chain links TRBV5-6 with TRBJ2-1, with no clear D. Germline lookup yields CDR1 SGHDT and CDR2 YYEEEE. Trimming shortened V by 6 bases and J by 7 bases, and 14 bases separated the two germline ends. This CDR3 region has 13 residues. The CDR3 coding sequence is TGTGCCAGCACCCCATTTCCCAGAAATGAGCAGTTCTTC. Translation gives CASTPFPRNEQFF.

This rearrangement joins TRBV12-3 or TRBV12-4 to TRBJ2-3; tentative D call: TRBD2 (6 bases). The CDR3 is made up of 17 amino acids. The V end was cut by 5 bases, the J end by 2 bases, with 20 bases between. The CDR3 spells CASSDFWTTQITDTQYF. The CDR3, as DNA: TGTGCCAGCAGTGACTTTTGGACTACCCAAATCACAGATACGCAGTATTTT.

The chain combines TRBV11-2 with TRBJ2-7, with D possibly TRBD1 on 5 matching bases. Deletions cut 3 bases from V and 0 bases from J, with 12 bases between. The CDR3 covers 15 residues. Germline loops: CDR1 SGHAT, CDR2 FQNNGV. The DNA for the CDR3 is TGTGCCAGCAGCTTCTTAACAGGATACTCCTACGAGCAGTACGTC. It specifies CASSFLTGYSYEQYV.

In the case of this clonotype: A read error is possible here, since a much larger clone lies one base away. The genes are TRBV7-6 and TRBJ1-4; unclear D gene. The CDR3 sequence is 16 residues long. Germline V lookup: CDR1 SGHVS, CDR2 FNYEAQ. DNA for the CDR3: TGTGTCAGCAGTAGCAAGAGTTGGGCACGGAGTGAAAAACTGTTTTTT. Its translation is CVSSSKSWARSEKLFF.

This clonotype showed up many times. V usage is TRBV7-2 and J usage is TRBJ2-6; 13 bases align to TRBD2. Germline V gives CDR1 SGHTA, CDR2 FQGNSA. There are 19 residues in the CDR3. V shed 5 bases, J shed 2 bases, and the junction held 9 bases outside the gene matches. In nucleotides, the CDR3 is TGTGCCAGCAGCCTTATAGGGGGACTAGCGGGGACTGGGGCCAACGTCCTGACTTTC. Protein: CASSLIGGLAGTGANVLTF.

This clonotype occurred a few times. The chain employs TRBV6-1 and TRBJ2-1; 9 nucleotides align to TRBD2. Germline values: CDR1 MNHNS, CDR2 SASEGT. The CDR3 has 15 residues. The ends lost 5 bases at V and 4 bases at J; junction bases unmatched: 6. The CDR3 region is CASSLRTSAYNEQFF. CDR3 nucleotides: TGTGCCAGCAGTCTAAGGACTAGCGCTTACAATGAGCAGTTCTTC.

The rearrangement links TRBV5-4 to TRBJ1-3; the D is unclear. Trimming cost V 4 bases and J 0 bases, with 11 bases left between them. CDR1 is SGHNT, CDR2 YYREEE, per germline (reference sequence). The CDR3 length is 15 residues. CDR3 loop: CASSVNRGSGNTIYF. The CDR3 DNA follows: TGTGCCAGCAGCGTGAACAGAGGCTCTGGAAACACCATATATTTT.

CDR3 coding DNA: TGCAGTGCTAGAGCAAATGATGGGGGCTGGGAACTGTTTTTT. Protein product: CSARANDGGWELFF. This rearrangement joins TRBV20-1 to TRBJ1-4; perhaps TRBD1 as D (6 bases). The V and J ends lost 1 base and 12 bases respectively, with 18 bases between them. The germline V gene has CDR1 DFQATT and CDR2 SNEGSKA (reference sequence). The CDR3 runs to 14 residues.

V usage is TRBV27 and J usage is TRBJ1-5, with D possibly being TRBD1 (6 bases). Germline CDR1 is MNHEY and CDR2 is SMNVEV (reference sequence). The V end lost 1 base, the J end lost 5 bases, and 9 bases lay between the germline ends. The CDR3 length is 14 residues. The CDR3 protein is CASSLWGPDQPQHF. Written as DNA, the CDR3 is TGTGCCAGCAGTTTATGGGGGCCCGATCAGCCCCAGCATTTT.

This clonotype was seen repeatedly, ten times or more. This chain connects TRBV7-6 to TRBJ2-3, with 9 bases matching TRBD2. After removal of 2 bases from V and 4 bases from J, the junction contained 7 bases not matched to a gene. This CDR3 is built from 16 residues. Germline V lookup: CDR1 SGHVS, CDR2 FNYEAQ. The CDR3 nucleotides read TGTGCCAGCAGCTTAAGCGGCGGGGGGGCTGCAGATACGCAGTATTTT. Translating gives CASSLSGGGAADTQYF.

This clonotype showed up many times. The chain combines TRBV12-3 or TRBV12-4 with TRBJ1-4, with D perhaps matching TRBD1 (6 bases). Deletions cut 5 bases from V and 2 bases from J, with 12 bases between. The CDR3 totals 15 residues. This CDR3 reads CASSRTGTTNEKLFF. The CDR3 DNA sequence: TGTGCCAGCAGTCGAACAGGGACGACTAATGAAAAACTGTTTTTT.

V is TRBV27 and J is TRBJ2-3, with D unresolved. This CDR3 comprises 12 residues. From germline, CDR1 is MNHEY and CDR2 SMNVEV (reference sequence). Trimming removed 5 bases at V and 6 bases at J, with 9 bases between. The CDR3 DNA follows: TGTGCCAGCAGTCACAATCCGGATACGCAGTATTTT. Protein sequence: CASSHNPDTQYF.

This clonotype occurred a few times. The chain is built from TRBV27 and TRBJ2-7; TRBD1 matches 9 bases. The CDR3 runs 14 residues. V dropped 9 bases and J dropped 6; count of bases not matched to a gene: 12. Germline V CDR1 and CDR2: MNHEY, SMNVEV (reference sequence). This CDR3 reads CASRPGQGGREQYF. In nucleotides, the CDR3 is TGTGCCAGTAGACCGGGACAGGGTGGGCGCGAGCAGTACTTC.

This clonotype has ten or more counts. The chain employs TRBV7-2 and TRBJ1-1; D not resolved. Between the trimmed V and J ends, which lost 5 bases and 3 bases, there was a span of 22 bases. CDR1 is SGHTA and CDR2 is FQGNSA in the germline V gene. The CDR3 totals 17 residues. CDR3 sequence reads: CASSPKDGWVGDTEAFF. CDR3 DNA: TGTGCCAGCAGCCCCAAGGACGGCTGGGTGGGCGACACTGAAGCTTTCTTT.

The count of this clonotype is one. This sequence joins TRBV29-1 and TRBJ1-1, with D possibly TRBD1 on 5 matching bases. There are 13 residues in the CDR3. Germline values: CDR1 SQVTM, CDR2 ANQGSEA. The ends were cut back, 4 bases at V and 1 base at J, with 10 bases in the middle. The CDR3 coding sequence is TGCAGCGTTGGAGCAGGACAGAACACTGAAGCTTTCTTT. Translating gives CSVGAGQNTEAFF.

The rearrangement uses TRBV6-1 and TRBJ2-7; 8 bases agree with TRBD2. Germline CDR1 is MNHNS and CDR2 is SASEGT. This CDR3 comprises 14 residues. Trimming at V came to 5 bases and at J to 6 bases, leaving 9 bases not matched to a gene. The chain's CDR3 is CASSHVSGGREQYV. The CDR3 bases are TGTGCCAGCAGTCATGTTTCGGGGGGGCGCGAGCAGTACGTC.

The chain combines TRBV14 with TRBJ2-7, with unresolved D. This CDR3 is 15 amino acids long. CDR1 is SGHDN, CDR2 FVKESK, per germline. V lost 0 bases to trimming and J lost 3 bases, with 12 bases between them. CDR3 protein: CASSQEFARYYEQYV. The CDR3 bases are TGTGCCAGCAGCCAAGAATTCGCGAGATACTACGAGCAGTACGTC.